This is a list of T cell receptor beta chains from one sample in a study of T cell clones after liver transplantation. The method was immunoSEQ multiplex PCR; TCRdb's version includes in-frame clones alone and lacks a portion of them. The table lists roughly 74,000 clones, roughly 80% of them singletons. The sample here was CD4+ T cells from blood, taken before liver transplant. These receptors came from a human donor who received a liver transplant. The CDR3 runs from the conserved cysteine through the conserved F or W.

CDR3: CASSSGTGGYEQYF
V: TRBV6-5
J: TRBJ2-7

CDR3: CASSLGGDETQYF
V: TRBV7-7
J: TRBJ2-5

CDR3: CASSVGEGAYGYTF
V: TRBV9
J: TRBJ1-2

CDR3: CASSLNRVGGELFF
V: TRBV7-8
J: TRBJ2-2

CDR3: CASSSHRALHYGYTF
V: TRBV7-9
J: TRBJ1-2

CDR3: CASSEAQVGNEKLFF
V: TRBV6-1
J: TRBJ1-4

CDR3: CASSVDGGSVYEQYF
V: TRBV9
J: TRBJ2-7

CDR3: CASSFLGTSDYEQYF
V: TRBV5-1
J: TRBJ2-7

CDR3: CSVDSRDETQYF
V: TRBV29-1
J: TRBJ2-5

CDR3: CASSYDRGRETQYF
V: TRBV6-6
J: TRBJ2-5

CDR3: CASSPLIGTGSGELFF
V: TRBV28
J: TRBJ2-2

CDR3: CASSADRGGYGYTF
V: TRBV9
J: TRBJ1-2

CDR3: CASRPSTGSNIQYF
V: TRBV28
J: TRBJ2-4

CDR3: CASDSGVGGDTQYF
V: TRBV5-1
J: TRBJ2-3

CDR3: CASSAIRGQPQHF
V: TRBV2
J: TRBJ1-5

CDR3: CASSQDRLAGVYEQYF
V: TRBV4-3
J: TRBJ2-7

CDR3: CASSPLGQQYGYTF
V: TRBV27
J: TRBJ1-2

CDR3: CASRWGTGVFNTEAFF
V: TRBV7-8
J: TRBJ1-1

CDR3: CASSYPGTDTQYF
V: TRBV6-5
J: TRBJ2-3

CDR3: CASSEPSGRTPYEQYF
V: TRBV6-1
J: TRBJ2-7

CDR3: CASSPIGTGQGNEQFF
V: TRBV18
J: TRBJ2-1

CDR3: CASSEIRDRGNEQYF
V: TRBV6-1
J: TRBJ2-7

CDR3: CASSYGQAGANVLTF
V: TRBV5-4
J: TRBJ2-6

CDR3: CASRQPYYTEAFF
V: TRBV7-2
J: TRBJ1-1

CDR3: CASSLKDRGLADTQYF
V: TRBV28
J: TRBJ2-3

CDR3: CASSLGGPYEQYF
V: TRBV5-1
J: TRBJ2-7

CDR3: CASSSLRGRAPGELFF
V: TRBV11-2
J: TRBJ2-2

CDR3: CASSSGGFMNTEAFF
V: TRBV5-4
J: TRBJ1-1

CDR3: CASSVGQGGTF
V: TRBV2
J: TRBJ1-2

CDR3: CASSLTYRDTSNGYTF
V: TRBV18
J: TRBJ1-2

CDR3: CASSEDGLNTEAFF
V: TRBV5-1
J: TRBJ1-1

CDR3: CASGGRGWTSGADTQYF
V: TRBV5-1
J: TRBJ2-3

CDR3: CASSERGGAAGTQYF
V: TRBV10-1
J: TRBJ2-3

CDR3: CASSSPGRGNYGYTF
V: TRBV28
J: TRBJ1-2

CDR3: CASRWNQETQYF
V: TRBV2
J: TRBJ2-5

CDR3: CASSSPPGVFLNTEAFF
V: TRBV28
J: TRBJ1-1

CDR3: CASSPPQGEAFF
V: TRBV18
J: TRBJ1-1

CDR3: CASSRGQAAYEQYF
V: TRBV6-6
J: TRBJ2-7

CDR3: CASSPTGGSPSEQYF
V: TRBV27
J: TRBJ2-7

CDR3: CASSLGGTGGVEQYF
V: TRBV27
J: TRBJ2-7

CDR3: CASSLGRGGEQYF
V: TRBV5-6
J: TRBJ2-7

CDR3: CAWRGRRQGWYNEQFF
V: TRBV30
J: TRBJ2-1

CDR3: CASSEADPPTFRYGYTF
V: TRBV10-1
J: TRBJ1-2

CDR3: CASRRQGSYATIYF
V: TRBV28
J: TRBJ1-3

CDR3: CASRFTGQETQYF
V: TRBV10-2
J: TRBJ2-5

CDR3: CASSVAGPLVGTDTQYF
V: TRBV9
J: TRBJ2-3

CDR3: CASSLFMNTEAFF
V: TRBV11-2
J: TRBJ1-1

CDR3: CASSVTTGTSGIANTGELFF
V: TRBV19
J: TRBJ2-2

CDR3: CASSVWGSSGHNEQFF
V: TRBV6-1
J: TRBJ2-1

CDR3: CASSSGQAGGYTF
V: TRBV7-2
J: TRBJ1-2

CDR3: CASSQQGSSYEQYF
V: TRBV18
J: TRBJ2-7

CDR3: CASRLAGGTGELFF
V: TRBV27
J: TRBJ2-2

CDR3: CASSESGGSGNTIYF
V: TRBV25-1
J: TRBJ1-3

CDR3: CASRVRDREVNEQFF
V: TRBV6-1
J: TRBJ2-1

CDR3: CASSDLAGAGTGELFF
V: TRBV10-2
J: TRBJ2-2

CDR3: CASSLTAGVGNEQFF
V: TRBV5-1
J: TRBJ2-1

CDR3: CASSVATGRRNYGYTF
V: TRBV9
J: TRBJ1-2

CDR3: CASSKRLAGVRATDTQYF
V: TRBV21-1
J: TRBJ2-3

CDR3: CASSVIRGAGDGYTF
V: TRBV2
J: TRBJ1-2